This TCR beta chain was recorded in a study of blood T cell repertoires in COVID-19. Germline V lookup: CDR1 MNHEY, CDR2 SMNVEV (reference sequence). Trimming removed 7 bases from V and 1 base from J; junction bases left unmatched: 5. The CDR3 sequence is 14 residues long. The method was immunoSEQ multiplex PCR; TCRdb's version includes in-frame clones alone and lacks a portion of them. The data contain around 26,000 clones, roughly 84% of them singletons. Sequencing used peripheral blood. The V and J genes are TRBV27 and TRBJ1-1; 8 bases align to TRBD1. The clonotype comes from a human donor in a cohort sampled during active COVID-19. The CDR3 region has the DNA TGTGCCAGCAAGAAACAGGGGGGGAACACTGAAGCTTTCTTT. Protein sequence: CASKKQGGNTEAFF.